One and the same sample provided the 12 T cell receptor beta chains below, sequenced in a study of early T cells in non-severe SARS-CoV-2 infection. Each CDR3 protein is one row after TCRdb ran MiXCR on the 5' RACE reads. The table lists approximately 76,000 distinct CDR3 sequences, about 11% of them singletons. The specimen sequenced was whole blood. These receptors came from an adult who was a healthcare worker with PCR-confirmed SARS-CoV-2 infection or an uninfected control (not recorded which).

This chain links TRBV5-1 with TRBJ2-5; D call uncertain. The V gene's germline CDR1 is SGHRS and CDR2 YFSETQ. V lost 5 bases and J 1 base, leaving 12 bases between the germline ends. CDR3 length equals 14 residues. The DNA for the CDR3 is TGCGCCAGCAGACCGACAACCATCCAAGAGACCCAGTACTTC. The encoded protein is CASRPTTIQETQYF.

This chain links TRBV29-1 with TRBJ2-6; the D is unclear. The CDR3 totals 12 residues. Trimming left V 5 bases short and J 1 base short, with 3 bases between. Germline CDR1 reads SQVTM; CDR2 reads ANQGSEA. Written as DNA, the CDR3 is TGCAGCGTTTTGTCTGGGGCCAACGTCCTGACTTTC. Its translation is CSVLSGANVLTF.

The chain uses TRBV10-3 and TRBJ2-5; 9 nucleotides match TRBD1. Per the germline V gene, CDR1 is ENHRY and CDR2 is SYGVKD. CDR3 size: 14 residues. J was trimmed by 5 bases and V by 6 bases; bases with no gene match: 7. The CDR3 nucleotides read TGTGCCATCAGCCCCGGGACAGGGCTGGAGACCCAGTACTTC. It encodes CAISPGTGLETQYF.

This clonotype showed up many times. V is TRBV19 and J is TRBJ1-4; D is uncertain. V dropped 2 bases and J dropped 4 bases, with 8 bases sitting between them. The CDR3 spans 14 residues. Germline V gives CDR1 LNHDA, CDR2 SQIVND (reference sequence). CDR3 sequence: CASSIRRNNEKLFF. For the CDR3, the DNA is TGTGCCAGTAGTATACGGCGGAATAATGAAAAACTGTTTTTT. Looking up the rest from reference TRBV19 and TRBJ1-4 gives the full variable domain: DGGITQSPKYLFRKEGQNVTLSCEQNLNHDAMYWYRQDPGQGLRLIYYSQIVNDFQKGDIAEGYSVSREKKESFPLTVTSAQKNPTAFYLCASSIRRNNEKLFFGSGTQLSVL.

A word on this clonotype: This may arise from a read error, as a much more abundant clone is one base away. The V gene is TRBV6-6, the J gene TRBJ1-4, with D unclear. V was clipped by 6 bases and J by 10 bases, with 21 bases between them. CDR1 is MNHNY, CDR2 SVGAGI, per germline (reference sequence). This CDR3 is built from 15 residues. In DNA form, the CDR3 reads TGTGCCAGCAGCGAAATAGATCAGGACTCGGGAAAACTGTTTTTT. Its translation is CASSEIDQDSGKLFF.

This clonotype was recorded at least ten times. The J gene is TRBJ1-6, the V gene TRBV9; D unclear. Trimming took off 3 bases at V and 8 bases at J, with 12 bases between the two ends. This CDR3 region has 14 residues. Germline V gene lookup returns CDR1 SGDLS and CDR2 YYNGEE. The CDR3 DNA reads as TGTGCCAGCAGCGCGGACGCTTGGGATTCACCCCTCCACTTT. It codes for CASSADAWDSPLHF.

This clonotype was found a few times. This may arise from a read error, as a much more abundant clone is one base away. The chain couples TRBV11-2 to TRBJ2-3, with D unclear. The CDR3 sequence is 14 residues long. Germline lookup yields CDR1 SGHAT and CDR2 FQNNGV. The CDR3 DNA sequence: TGTACCAGCAGCTTACGGCAGAAGACAGATACGCAGTATTTT. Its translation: CTSSLRQKTDTQYF. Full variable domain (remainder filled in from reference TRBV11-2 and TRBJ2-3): EAGVAQSPRYKIIEKRQSVAFWCNPISGHATLYWYQQILGQGPKLLIQFQNNGVVDDSQLPKDRFSAERLKGVDSTLKIQPAKLEDSAVYLCTSSLRQKTDTQYFGPGTRLTVL.

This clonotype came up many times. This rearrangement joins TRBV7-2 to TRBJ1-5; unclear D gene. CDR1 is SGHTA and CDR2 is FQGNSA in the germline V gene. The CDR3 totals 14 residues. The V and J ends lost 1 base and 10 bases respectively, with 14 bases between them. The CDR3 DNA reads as TGTGCCAGCAGCTTAGGATCGAAGTTCGACCCCCAGCATTTT. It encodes CASSLGSKFDPQHF.

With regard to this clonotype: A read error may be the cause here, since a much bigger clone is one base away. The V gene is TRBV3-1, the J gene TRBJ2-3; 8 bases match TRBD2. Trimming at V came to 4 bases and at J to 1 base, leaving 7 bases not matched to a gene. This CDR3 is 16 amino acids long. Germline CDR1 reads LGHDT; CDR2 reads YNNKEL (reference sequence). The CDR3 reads CASSPGTRGGTDTQYF. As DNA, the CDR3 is TGTGCCAGCAGCCCGGGGACTAGAGGGGGCACAGATACGCAGTATTTT.

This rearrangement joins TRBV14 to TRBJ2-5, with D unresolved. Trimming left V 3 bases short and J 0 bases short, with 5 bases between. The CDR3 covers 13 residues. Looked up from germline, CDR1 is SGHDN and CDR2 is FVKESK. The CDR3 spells CASSQWYQETQYF. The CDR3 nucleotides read TGTGCCAGCAGCCAGTGGTACCAAGAGACCCAGTACTTC. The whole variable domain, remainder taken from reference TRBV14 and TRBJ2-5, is EAGVTQFPSHSVIEKGQTVTLRCDPISGHDNLYWYRRVMGKEIKFLLHFVKESKQDESGMPNNRFLAERTGGTYSTLKVQPAELEDSGVYFCASSQWYQETQYFGPGTRLLVL.

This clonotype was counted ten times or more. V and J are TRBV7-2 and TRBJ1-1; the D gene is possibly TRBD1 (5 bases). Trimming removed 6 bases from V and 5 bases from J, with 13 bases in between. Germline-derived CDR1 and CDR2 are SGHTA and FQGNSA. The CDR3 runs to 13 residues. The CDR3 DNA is TGTGCCAGCAGGGAGGCAGGGAGGACTGAAGCTTTCTTT. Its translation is CASREAGRTEAFF.

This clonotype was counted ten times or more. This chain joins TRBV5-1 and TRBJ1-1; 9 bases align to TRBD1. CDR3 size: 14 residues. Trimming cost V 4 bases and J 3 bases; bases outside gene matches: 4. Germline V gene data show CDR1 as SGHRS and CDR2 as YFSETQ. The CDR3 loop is CASSQGQGDTEAFF. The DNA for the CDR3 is TGCGCCAGCAGCCAGGGACAGGGAGACACTGAAGCTTTCTTT.